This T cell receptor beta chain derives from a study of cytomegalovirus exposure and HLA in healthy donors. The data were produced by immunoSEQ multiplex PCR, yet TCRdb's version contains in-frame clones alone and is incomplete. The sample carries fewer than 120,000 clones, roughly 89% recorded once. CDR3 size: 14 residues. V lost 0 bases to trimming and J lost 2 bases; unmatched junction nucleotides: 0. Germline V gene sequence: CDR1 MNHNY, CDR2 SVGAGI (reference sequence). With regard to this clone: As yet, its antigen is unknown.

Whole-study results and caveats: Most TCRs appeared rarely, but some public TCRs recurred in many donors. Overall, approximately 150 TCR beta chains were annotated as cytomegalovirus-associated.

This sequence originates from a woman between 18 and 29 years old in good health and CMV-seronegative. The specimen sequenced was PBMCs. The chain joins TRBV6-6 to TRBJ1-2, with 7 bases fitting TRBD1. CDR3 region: CASSYSGQNYGYTF. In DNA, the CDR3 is TGTGCCAGCAGTTACTCGGGACAGAACTATGGCTACACCTTC.